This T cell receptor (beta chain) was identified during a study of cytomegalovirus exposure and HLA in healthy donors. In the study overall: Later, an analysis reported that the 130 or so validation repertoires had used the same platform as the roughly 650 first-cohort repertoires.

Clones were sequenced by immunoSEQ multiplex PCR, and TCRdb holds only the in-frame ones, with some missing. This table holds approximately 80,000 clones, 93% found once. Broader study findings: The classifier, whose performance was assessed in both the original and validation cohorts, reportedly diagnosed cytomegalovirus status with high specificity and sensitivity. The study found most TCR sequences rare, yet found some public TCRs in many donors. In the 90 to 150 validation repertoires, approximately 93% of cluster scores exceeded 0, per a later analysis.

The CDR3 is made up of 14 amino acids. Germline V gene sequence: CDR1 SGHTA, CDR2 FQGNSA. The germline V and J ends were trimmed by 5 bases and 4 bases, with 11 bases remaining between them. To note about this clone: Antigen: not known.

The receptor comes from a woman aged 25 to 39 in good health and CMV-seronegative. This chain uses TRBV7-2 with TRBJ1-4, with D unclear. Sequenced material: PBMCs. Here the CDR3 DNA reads TGTGCCAGCAGCCCGCGGGCGGGTAATGAAAAACTGTTTTTT. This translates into CASSPRAGNEKLFF. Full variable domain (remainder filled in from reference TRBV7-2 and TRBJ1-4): GAGVSQSPSNKVTEKGKDVELRCDPISGHTALYWYRQSLGQGLEFLIYFQGNSAPDKSGLPSDRFSAERTGGSVSTLTIQRTQQEDSAVYLCASSPRAGNEKLFFGSGTQLSVL.